Below, 9 T cell receptor beta chains from the same sample are listed, as sequenced in a study of blood T cell repertoires in COVID-19 (dated by TCRdb to 2020 to 2022). Libraries were built with the immunoSEQ multiplex PCR assay. Entries here come from immuneACCESS through TCRdb and include only in-frame sequences with V and J called. Some clones fail to appear in such tables; in the studies checked, an unresolved V gene covers under half of the shortfall, and the cause of the remainder is unknown. Within this sample are about 410,000 clones, with over 75% of them counted one time only. The leading ten clones occupy under 2% of the sample. The sample was peripheral blood. The receptors were gathered from a woman aged 40 to 55 with COVID-19, enrolled during active disease.

This sequence joins TRBV2 and TRBJ2-1; possibly TRBD2 for D (6 bases). Germline CDR1 SNHLY, CDR2 FYNNEI. CDR3 length equals 14 residues. Trimming cost V 7 bases and J 9 bases, with 19 bases left between them. The CDR3 DNA reads as TGTGCCAGCAAATTGGCCGGGAGTCAACGTGAGCAGTTCTTC. Residues: CASKLAGSQREQFF.

The chain has TRBV7-6 and TRBJ2-3; perhaps TRBD2 as D (5 bases). CDR1 SGHVS and CDR2 FNYEAQ come from the germline V gene. CDR3 length: 16 residues. V lost 2 bases to trimming and J lost 0 bases, with 12 bases between them. The CDR3 sequence is CASSLLRAGSTDTQYF. The CDR3 DNA reads as TGTGCCAGCAGCTTATTACGGGCGGGCAGCACAGATACGCAGTATTTT.

This chain links TRBV6-2 or TRBV6-3 with TRBJ1-1, with D unclear. The CDR3 covers 13 residues. Germline loops: CDR1 MNHEY, CDR2 SVGEGT. V was shortened by 2 bases and J by 4 bases, with 8 bases between the two germline ends. CDR3 sequence (DNA): TGTGCCAGCAGTTACGACCCGGGCACTGAAGCTTTCTTT. Its protein product is CASSYDPGTEAFF.

The rearrangement links TRBV5-6 to TRBJ1-6; D is unresolved. CDR3 size: 16 residues. Trimming removed 4 bases from V and 0 bases from J, with 11 bases in between. Germline V lookup: CDR1 SGHDT, CDR2 YYEEEE. Here the CDR3 DNA reads TGTGCCAGCAGCCAAGACTGGAGCTCCTATAATTCACCCCTCCACTTT. Translation: CASSQDWSSYNSPLHF.

The chain links TRBV29-1 to TRBJ2-3; TRBD2 agrees at 10 bases. The J segment lost 3 bases and the V segment lost 5 bases, leaving 8 bases of the junction unmatched. CDR1 and CDR2 (germline): SQVTM, ANQGSEA. This CDR3 comprises 15 residues. The CDR3, as DNA: TGCAGCGTTCGGTCTAGCGGGAGTAGAACAGATACGCAGTATTTT. It is translated as CSVRSSGSRTDTQYF.

The chain carries TRBV2 and TRBJ2-1; 8 nucleotides line up with TRBD1. Germline CDR1 SNHLY, CDR2 FYNNEI. The CDR3 consists of 13 residues. With 5 bases clipped from V and 15 bases from J, the junction kept 12 bases outside the gene matches. Written as DNA, the CDR3 is TGTGCCAGCAGTCTCTCTGGGACAGGTGGGGGGTTCTTC. It codes for CASSLSGTGGGFF.

The chain joins TRBV6-2 or TRBV6-3 to TRBJ1-6; TRBD1 agrees at 7 bases. Germline CDR1 and CDR2: MNHEY and SVGEGT. Trimming cost V 5 bases and J 7 bases; bases outside gene matches: 8. This CDR3 is 15 amino acids long. As DNA, the CDR3 is TGTGCCAGCAGTACCAGGACAGGACCAAATTCACCCCTCCACTTT. It specifies CASSTRTGPNSPLHF.

V and J are TRBV11-2 and TRBJ1-1; no clear D. V gave up 1 base and J gave up 0 bases, with 12 bases separating them. This CDR3 has 16 residues. Germline CDR1 and CDR2: SGHAT and FQNNGV. This CDR3 reads CASSLGGTFLNTEAFF. Written as DNA, the CDR3 is TGTGCCAGCAGCTTAGGAGGAACCTTCTTGAACACTGAAGCTTTCTTT.

The CDR3 nucleotides are TGTGCCAGCAGTGAAGGGGCCTGGGCCAAAAACATTCAGTACTTC. Translated: CASSEGAWAKNIQYF. The chain carries TRBV6-1 and TRBJ2-4, with D uncertain. V dropped 1 base and J dropped 1 base, with 8 bases sitting between them. CDR3 length: 15 amino acids. The V gene's germline CDR1 is MNHNS and CDR2 SASEGT.